Following are 27 T cell receptor beta chains from one sample sequenced in a study of Ad26.COV2.S vaccination and SARS-CoV-2 variants. The treatment was: about 20 received Ad26.COV2.S at low or high dose, single or two shots; 5 received placebo; per-sample allocation not given. Sampling was performed 63 days after the first vaccine or placebo injection. The method was immunoSEQ multiplex PCR; TCRdb's version includes in-frame clones alone and lacks a portion of them. The sample lists approximately 450,000 clones; more than 80% were seen once. Sample: peripheral blood, taken in a trial of Ad26.COV2.S vaccine versus placebo. The receptors were gathered from a person aged 18 to 59 who received the Ad26.COV2.S COVID-19 vaccine or a placebo.

The chain carries TRBV5-1 and TRBJ2-6; TRBD1 might be the D (5 bases). Trimming removed 4 bases from V and 0 bases from J, with 14 bases in between. Germline V gene sequence: CDR1 SGHRS, CDR2 YFSETQ. The CDR3 consists of 17 residues. The CDR3 here is CASSLGRTPSGANVLTF. CDR3 coding DNA: TGCGCCAGCAGCCTAGGACGGACACCCTCTGGGGCCAACGTCCTGACTTTC.

This clone was seen only a few times. J is TRBJ2-7 and V is TRBV11-3; D possibly uses TRBD1 or TRBD2 (5 bases each). The ends were cut back, 5 bases at V and 6 bases at J, with 17 bases in the middle. The CDR3 is 14 amino acids. Germline V gene data show CDR1 as SGHNT and CDR2 as YENEEA. The CDR3 region is CASSPDGGLGEQYF. The DNA of the CDR3 is TGTGCCAGCAGCCCCGATGGGGGTTTGGGCGAGCAGTACTTC.

The chain links TRBV6-6 to TRBJ1-1; 7 bases are a match to TRBD1. V dropped 1 base and J dropped 0; count of bases not matched to a gene: 5. CDR3 length: 16 residues. Germline assignment: CDR1 MNHNY and CDR2 SVGAGI (reference sequence). CDR3 sequence: CASSYLPGTVNTEAFF. The CDR3 DNA follows: TGTGCCAGCAGTTACTTACCGGGGACAGTGAACACTGAAGCTTTCTTT.

As for this clone: At one end the junction does not follow the germline gene, possibly because of a read error. This chain joins TRBV4-1 and TRBJ1-6; D remains ambiguous. Germline CDR1 MGHRA, CDR2 YSYEKL. This CDR3 region has 14 residues. The CDR3 DNA reads as TGCGCCAGCGGCCAGTTCTCCTATAATTCACCCCTCCACTTT. This codes for CASGQFSYNSPLHF.

CDR3 in amino acids: CASRLAGAGLAGGYEQYF. Written as DNA, the CDR3 is TGCGCCAGCAGGCTGGCTGGGGCCGGGCTAGCGGGAGGGTACGAGCAGTACTTC. V usage is TRBV5-1 and J usage is TRBJ2-7, with TRBD2 matching 12 bases. The CDR3 sequence is 18 residues long. The V gene's germline CDR1 is SGHRS and CDR2 YFSETQ. The junction had 16 bases not matched to a gene; V was cut back by 5 bases and J by 4 bases.

The chain combines TRBV30 with TRBJ2-7; D ambiguous. CDR1 is GTSNPN, CDR2 SVGIG, per germline (reference sequence). The CDR3 is made up of 13 amino acids. Trimming left V 1 base short and J 5 bases short, with 12 bases between. The CDR3 region is CAWSGPPRDEQYF. The DNA of the CDR3 is TGTGCCTGGAGTGGCCCACCCCGTGACGAGCAGTACTTC.

V gene TRBV27 combines with J gene TRBJ2-1; 7 nucleotides line up with TRBD1. Germline V gene sequence: CDR1 MNHEY, CDR2 SMNVEV (reference sequence). Trimming cost V 4 bases and J 10 bases; bases outside gene matches: 4. The CDR3 is made up of 12 amino acids. The CDR3 reads CASSSKTGEQFF. CDR3 sequence (DNA): TGTGCCAGCAGTTCGAAGACAGGGGAGCAGTTCTTC.

The chain recombines TRBV19 with TRBJ1-5, with D uncertain. The CDR3 length is 15 residues. Germline V lookup: CDR1 LNHDA, CDR2 SQIVND (reference sequence). V lost 4 bases to trimming and J lost 4 bases, with 14 bases between them. CDR3 bases: TGTGCCAGTAGTACCCTCGAAAGACCTAATCAGCCCCAGCATTTT. Translated, it gives CASSTLERPNQPQHF.

On this clone itself: Additional DNA sequences in this sample encode the identical CDR3. This chain connects TRBV6-5 to TRBJ1-2; 9 bases are a match to TRBD1. Germline V CDR1 and CDR2: MNHEY, SVGAGI. The V and J ends lost 5 bases and 3 bases, in that order; junction bases with no gene match: 1. This CDR3 has 13 amino acids. The CDR3 DNA follows: TGTGCCAGCAGTCGGGACAGGGACTATGGCTACACCTTC. Translated: CASSRDRDYGYTF.

The J gene is TRBJ2-3, the V gene TRBV29-1; TRBD1 matches 9 bases. CDR1 is SQVTM and CDR2 is ANQGSEA in the germline V gene. The CDR3 totals 14 residues. J was trimmed by 3 bases and V by 3 bases; bases with no gene match: 4. The CDR3 nucleotides read TGCAGCGTTGAGGAACAGGGGGCTACAGATACGCAGTATTTT. This gives the protein CSVEEQGATDTQYF.

This rearrangement joins TRBV10-3 to TRBJ2-7; D is tentatively TRBD1 or TRBD2 (7 bases each). The CDR3 loop spans 16 amino acids. The ends were cut back, 7 bases at V and 4 bases at J, with 23 bases in the middle. Germline assignment: CDR1 ENHRY and CDR2 SYGVKD. The CDR3 bases are TGTGCCATCAAGGGGGGGGGACAGATACGAGGTTACGAGCAGTACTTC. It encodes CAIKGGGQIRGYEQYF.

The V call is TRBV9, the J call TRBJ2-5; TRBD1 or TRBD2 may be the D gene (5 bases each). Germline loops: CDR1 SGDLS, CDR2 YYNGEE. The CDR3 spans 15 residues. V was shortened by 4 bases and J by 2 bases, with 15 bases between the two germline ends. CDR3 sequence: CASSTTGTRQETQYF. In DNA, the CDR3 is TGTGCCAGCAGCACAACCGGGACGCGGCAAGAGACCCAGTACTTC.

This chain joins TRBV6-2 or TRBV6-3 and TRBJ2-7, with D possibly matching TRBD2 (5 bases). Per the germline V gene, CDR1 is MNHEY and CDR2 is SVGEGT. CDR3 length: 12 residues. V lost 6 bases to trimming and J lost 9 bases, with 15 bases between them. CDR3 protein: CASSPTASRQYF. In DNA, the CDR3 is TGTGCCAGCAGCCCTACTGCTAGCAGGCAGTACTTC.

V usage is TRBV7-2 and J usage is TRBJ2-1; the D gene is possibly TRBD1 (6 bases). Germline V gene lookup returns CDR1 SGHTA and CDR2 FQGNSA. The germline V and J ends were trimmed by 5 bases and 9 bases, with 11 bases remaining between them. The CDR3 totals 12 residues. CDR3 protein: CASSPDSSEQFF. CDR3 nucleotides: TGTGCCAGCAGCCCGGACAGCAGTGAGCAGTTCTTC.

The chain's CDR3 is CASSWSSGANVLTF. The CDR3 coding sequence is TGTGCCAGCAGTTGGAGCTCTGGGGCCAACGTCCTGACTTTC. The chain combines TRBV28 with TRBJ2-6; no reliable D call. V was trimmed by 4 bases and J by 0 bases, leaving 4 bases between them. This CDR3 comprises 14 residues. CDR1 is MDHEN and CDR2 is SYDVKM in the germline V gene.

The chain links TRBV5-4 to TRBJ2-7, with 7 bases lining up with TRBD1. The CDR3 has 15 amino acids. The V segment lost 4 bases and the J segment 0 bases; nucleotides outside the gene matches: 7. Germline V gene sequence: CDR1 SGHNT, CDR2 YYREEE (reference sequence). CDR3 sequence: CASSRGGLDSYEQYF. In DNA, the CDR3 is TGTGCCAGCAGCAGAGGGGGCCTTGACTCCTACGAGCAGTACTTC. Drawing the rest from reference TRBV5-4 and TRBJ2-7, the complete variable domain is ETGVTQSPTHLIKTRGQQVTLRCSSQSGHNTVSWYQQALGQGPQFIFQYYREEENGRGNFPPRFSGLQFPNYSSELNVNALELDDSALYLCASSRGGLDSYEQYFGPGTRLTVT.

The J gene is TRBJ1-2, the V gene TRBV7-2, with TRBD1 matching 7 bases. V was clipped by 0 bases and J by 5 bases; unmatched bases: 6. This CDR3 has 15 amino acids. Germline CDR1 SGHTA, CDR2 FQGNSA. The CDR3 loop reads CASSLAGGARYGYTF. Written as DNA, the CDR3 is TGTGCCAGCAGCTTAGCAGGGGGCGCCCGGTATGGCTACACCTTC.

The chain combines TRBV7-6 with TRBJ2-1; no firm D call. V was clipped by 4 bases and J by 0 bases, with 16 bases between them. The CDR3 totals 17 residues. Germline CDR1 is SGHVS and CDR2 is FNYEAQ. CDR3 nucleotides: TGTGCCAGCAGCTCCCGGCATGAGCCGAGCTCCTACAATGAGCAGTTCTTC. Protein product: CASSSRHEPSSYNEQFF.

CDR3 region: CASSLGLGNYEQYF. CDR3 DNA: TGCGCCAGCAGCTTGGGACTGGGAAACTACGAGCAGTACTTC. J is TRBJ2-7 and V is TRBV5-1; D is unclear. The ends were cut back, 0 bases at V and 3 bases at J, with 10 bases in the middle. CDR1 SGHRS and CDR2 YFSETQ come from the germline V gene. This CDR3 is built from 14 residues.

This clone was found once. This rearrangement joins TRBV2 to TRBJ2-7; 8 nucleotides align to TRBD2. J lost 1 base, V lost 10 bases, and 3 bases had no gene match. Per the germline V gene, CDR1 is SNHLY and CDR2 is FYNNEI. The CDR3 contains 12 residues. The CDR3 protein is CATKRESYEQYF. In DNA, the CDR3 is TGTGCCACCAAGCGGGAGTCCTACGAGCAGTACTTC.

This clone appeared a single time. The chain joins TRBV5-8 to TRBJ2-2; 8 bases align to TRBD1. The junction had 13 bases not matched to a gene; V was cut back by 4 bases and J by 8 bases. This CDR3 has 16 amino acids. Looked up from germline, CDR1 is SGHTS and CDR2 is YDEGEE. CDR3 protein: CASSLAGRGLKGELFF. CDR3 nucleotides: TGTGCCAGCAGCCTGGCTGGCAGGGGGCTGAAGGGGGAGCTGTTTTTT.

This clone was detected only once. V usage is TRBV5-6 and J usage is TRBJ1-2; TRBD1 is a possible D gene (5 bases). Trimming pared 5 bases from V and 1 base from J, leaving 12 bases between. The CDR3 consists of 14 residues. Germline assignment: CDR1 SGHDT and CDR2 YYEEEE. In DNA form, the CDR3 reads TGTGCCAGCAGATTGACAGACTATAACTATGGCTACACCTTC. This translates into CASRLTDYNYGYTF.

J is TRBJ1-1 and V is TRBV7-3; 7 bases map to TRBD1. This CDR3 has 14 amino acids. V trimming: 2 bases; J trimming: 1 base; junction bases outside the gene matches: 1. The germline V gene has CDR1 SGHTA and CDR2 FQGTGA. The chain's CDR3 is CASSLAGGNTEAFF. CDR3 sequence (DNA): TGTGCCAGCAGCTTAGCAGGGGGGAACACTGAAGCTTTCTTT.

V usage is TRBV4-3 and J usage is TRBJ1-5; D call uncertain. The CDR3 consists of 16 residues. Germline V gene data show CDR1 as LGHNA and CDR2 as YSLEER. Trimming shortened V by 0 bases and J by 4 bases, and 13 bases separated the two germline ends. CDR3 in amino acids: CASSQDNGLLNQPQHF. The CDR3 coding sequence is TGCGCCAGCAGCCAAGATAACGGACTATTGAATCAGCCCCAGCATTTT.

The genes are TRBV7-9 and TRBJ1-4, with 8 bases matching TRBD1. With V trimmed by 1 base and J by 2 bases, 9 bases remained unmatched. The CDR3 is 18 residues long. Germline CDR1 is SEHNR and CDR2 is FQNEAQ (reference sequence). The CDR3 region has the DNA TGTGCCAGCAGCTTAGGACAGGGGAGATTTGATACTAATGAAAAACTGTTTTTT. Residues: CASSLGQGRFDTNEKLFF.

The genes are TRBV20-1 and TRBJ2-1; TRBD2 agrees at 9 bases. Germline loops: CDR1 DFQATT, CDR2 SNEGSKA (reference sequence). There are 14 residues in the CDR3. V was pared by 3 bases and J by 8 bases, with 8 bases of the junction left unmatched. The CDR3 is CSASRAGGYYEQFF. As DNA, the CDR3 is TGCAGTGCTAGTCGAGCGGGAGGATACTATGAGCAGTTCTTC.

About this clone: Other DNA sequences from this sample encode an identical CDR3 as well. V gene TRBV19 combines with J gene TRBJ1-1, with D unclear. This CDR3 is built from 13 residues. V lost 5 bases, J lost 1 base, and 8 bases lay in between. In germline, CDR1 is LNHDA, CDR2 SQIVND (reference sequence). CDR3 sequence: CASSRSANTEAFF. DNA for the CDR3: TGTGCCAGTAGTCGGAGCGCGAACACTGAAGCTTTCTTT.